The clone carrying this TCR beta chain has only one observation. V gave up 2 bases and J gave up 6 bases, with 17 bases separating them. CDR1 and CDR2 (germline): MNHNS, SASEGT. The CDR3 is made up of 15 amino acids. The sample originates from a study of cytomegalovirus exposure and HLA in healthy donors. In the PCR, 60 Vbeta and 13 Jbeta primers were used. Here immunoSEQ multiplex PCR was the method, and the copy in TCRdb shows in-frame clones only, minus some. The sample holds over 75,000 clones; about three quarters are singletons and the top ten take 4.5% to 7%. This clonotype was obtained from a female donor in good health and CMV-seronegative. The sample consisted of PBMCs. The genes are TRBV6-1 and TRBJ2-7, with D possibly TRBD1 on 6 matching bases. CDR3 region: CASSEIRGLPGEQYF. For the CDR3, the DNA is TGTGCCAGCAGTGAAATCAGGGGCCTCCCCGGCGAGCAGTACTTC.